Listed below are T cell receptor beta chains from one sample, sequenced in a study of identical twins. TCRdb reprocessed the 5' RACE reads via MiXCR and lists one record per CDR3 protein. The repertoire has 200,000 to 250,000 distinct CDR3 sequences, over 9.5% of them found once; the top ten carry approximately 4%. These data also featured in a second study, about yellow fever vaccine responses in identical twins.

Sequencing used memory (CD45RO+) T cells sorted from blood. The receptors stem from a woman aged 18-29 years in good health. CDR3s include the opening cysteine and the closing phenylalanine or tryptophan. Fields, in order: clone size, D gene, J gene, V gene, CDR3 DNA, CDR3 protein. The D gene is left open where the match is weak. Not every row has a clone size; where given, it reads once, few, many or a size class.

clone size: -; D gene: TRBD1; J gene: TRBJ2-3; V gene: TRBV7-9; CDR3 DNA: TGTGCCAGCAGCCTCCTCAGAGGACAGGGTAAAACAGATACGCAGTATTTT; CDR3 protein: CASSLLRGQGKTDTQYF
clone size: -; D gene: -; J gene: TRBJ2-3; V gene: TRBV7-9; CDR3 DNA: TGTGCCAGCAGCCCCTTCCTAGCGAGCACAGATACGCAGTATTTT; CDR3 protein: CASSPFLASTDTQYF
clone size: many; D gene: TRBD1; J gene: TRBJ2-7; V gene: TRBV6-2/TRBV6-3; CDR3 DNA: TGTGCCAGCAGTTACTCCGGGACAGTACCCTACGAGCAGTACTTC; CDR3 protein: CASSYSGTVPYEQYF
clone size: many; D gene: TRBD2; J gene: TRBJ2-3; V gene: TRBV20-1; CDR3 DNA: TGCAGTGCCCAGGGGGGACTAGCGAGACCTAATACGCAGTATTTT; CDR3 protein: CSAQGGLARPNTQYF
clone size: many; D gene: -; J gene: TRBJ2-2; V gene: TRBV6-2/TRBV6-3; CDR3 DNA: TGTGCCAGCAGTTACCGCGGACGGGAAACCGGGGAGCTGTTTTTT; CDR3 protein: CASSYRGRETGELFF
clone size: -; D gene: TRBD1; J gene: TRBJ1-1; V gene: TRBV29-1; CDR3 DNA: TGCAGCGTTGCAATCGGTGCGACAGGGTCTAGTTGGGGCACTGAAGCTTTCTTT; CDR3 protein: CSVAIGATGSSWGTEAFF
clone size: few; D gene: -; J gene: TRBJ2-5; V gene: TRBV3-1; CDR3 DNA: TGTGCCAGCAGCCCTGACGAGACCCAGTACTTC; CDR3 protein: CASSPDETQYF
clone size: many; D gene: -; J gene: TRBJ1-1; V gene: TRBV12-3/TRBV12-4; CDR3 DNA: TGTGCCAGCAGTTCAGGGCCCAACACTGAAGCTTTCTTT; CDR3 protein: CASSSGPNTEAFF
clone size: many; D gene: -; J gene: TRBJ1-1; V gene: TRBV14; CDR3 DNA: TGTGCCAGCAGCCAAGTTGAACGGGGAAGGGGTTTCTTT; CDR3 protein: CASSQVERGRGFF
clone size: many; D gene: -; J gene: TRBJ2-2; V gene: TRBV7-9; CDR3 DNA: TGTGCCAGCAGCTTAGGTGCTTACACCGGGGAGCTGTTTTTT; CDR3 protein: CASSLGAYTGELFF